The clone carrying this TCR beta chain was seen repeatedly, ten times or more. V shed 5 bases and J 2 bases; nucleotides not matched to a gene: 8. The germline V gene encodes CDR1 MNHEY and CDR2 SMNVEV (reference sequence). This CDR3 spans 15 amino acids. TCRdb analysed the 5' RACE reads with MiXCR anew, one entry per CDR3 protein. The sample lists 20,000 to 25,000 distinct CDR3 sequences; more than 3.5% were seen once. These data originate in a study of early T cells in non-severe SARS-CoV-2 infection. The chain uses TRBV27 and TRBJ2-7, with 8 bases that match TRBD1. Sample: whole blood. This clonotype was obtained from an adult who was a healthcare worker with PCR-confirmed SARS-CoV-2 infection or an uninfected control (not recorded which). The DNA of the CDR3 is TGTGCCAGCAGTCCCTGGGACAGGAGGGCCTACGAGCAGTACTTC. Translated, it gives CASSPWDRRAYEQYF.